The clone carrying this TCR beta chain was observed many times. The antigen remains undetermined. This record comes from a study of neurological immune-mediated disorders. Study conclusions and caveats: Private repertoires in all groups were suggested by the finding that expanded clones across subjects shared no CDR3 amino acid sequences.

TCRdb independently ran MiXCR on the 5' RACE reads; one entry per CDR3 protein. The sample has around 70,000 distinct CDR3 sequences, 4% to 6% seen once. Unsorted libraries were generated from 2 million PBMCs. These cells had been stored in RNAlater at -80 C. Per germline, CDR1 MNHEY and CDR2 SVGAGI. The CDR3 loop spans 16 amino acids. Trimming pared 0 bases from V and 4 bases from J, leaving 15 bases between. The specimen was PBMCs. This sequence was found in a woman in her 30s with multiple sclerosis. The genes are TRBV6-5 and TRBJ1-1, with D possibly matching TRBD1 (6 bases). DNA of the CDR3: TGTGCCAGCAGTTACTCGGGGGCGCGGGTGGGCACTGAAGCTTTCTTT. It specifies CASSYSGARVGTEAFF.